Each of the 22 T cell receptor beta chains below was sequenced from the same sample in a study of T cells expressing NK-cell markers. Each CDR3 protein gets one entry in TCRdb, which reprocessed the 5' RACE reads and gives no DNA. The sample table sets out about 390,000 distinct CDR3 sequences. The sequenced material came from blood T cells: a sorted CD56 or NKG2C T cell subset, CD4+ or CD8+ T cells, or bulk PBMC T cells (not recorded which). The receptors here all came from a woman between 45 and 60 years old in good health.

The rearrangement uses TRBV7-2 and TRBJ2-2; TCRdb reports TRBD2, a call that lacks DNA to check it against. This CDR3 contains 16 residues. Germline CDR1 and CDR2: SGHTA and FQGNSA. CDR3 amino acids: CASSLLGGKNTGELFF.

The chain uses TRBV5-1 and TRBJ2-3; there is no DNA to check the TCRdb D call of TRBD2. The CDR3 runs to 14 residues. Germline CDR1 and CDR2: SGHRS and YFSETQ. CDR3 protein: CASSFTSGDNTQYF.

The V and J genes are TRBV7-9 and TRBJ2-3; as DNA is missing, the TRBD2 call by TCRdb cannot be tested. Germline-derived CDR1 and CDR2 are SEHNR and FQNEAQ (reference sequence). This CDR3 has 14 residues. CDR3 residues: CASSSSGWGDTQYF.

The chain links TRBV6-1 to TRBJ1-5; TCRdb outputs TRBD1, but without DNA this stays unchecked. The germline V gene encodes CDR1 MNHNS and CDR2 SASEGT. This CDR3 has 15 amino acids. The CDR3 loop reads CASSVYRGQSQPQHF.

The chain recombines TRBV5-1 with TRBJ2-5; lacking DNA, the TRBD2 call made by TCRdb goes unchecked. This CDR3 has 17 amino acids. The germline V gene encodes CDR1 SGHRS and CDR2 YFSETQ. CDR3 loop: CASSLEVGGRDQETQYF.

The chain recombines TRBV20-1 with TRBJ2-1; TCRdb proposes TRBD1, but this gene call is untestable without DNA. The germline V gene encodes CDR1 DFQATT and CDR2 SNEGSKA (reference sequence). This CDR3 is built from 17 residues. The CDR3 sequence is CSAQPGTGSIFWDEQFF.

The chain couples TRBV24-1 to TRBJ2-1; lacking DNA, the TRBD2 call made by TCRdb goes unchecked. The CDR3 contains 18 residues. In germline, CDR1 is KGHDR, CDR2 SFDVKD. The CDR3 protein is CATMSGLAAPSSYNEQFF.

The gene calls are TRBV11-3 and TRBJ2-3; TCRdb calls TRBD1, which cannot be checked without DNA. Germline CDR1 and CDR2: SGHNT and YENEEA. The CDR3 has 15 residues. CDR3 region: CASSFGGATTDTQYF.

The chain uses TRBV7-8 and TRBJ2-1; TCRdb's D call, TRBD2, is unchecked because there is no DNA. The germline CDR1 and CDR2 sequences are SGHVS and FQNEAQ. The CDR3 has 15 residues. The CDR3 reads CASSLLAGGLGEQFF.

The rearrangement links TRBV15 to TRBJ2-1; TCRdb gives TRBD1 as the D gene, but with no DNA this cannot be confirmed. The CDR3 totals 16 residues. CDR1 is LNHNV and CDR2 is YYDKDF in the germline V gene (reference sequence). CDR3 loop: CATSPRGAGRGNEQFF.

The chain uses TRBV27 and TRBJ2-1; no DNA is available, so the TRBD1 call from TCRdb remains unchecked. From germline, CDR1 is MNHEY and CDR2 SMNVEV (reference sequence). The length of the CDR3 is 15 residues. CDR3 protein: CASSPYGTGYNEQFF.

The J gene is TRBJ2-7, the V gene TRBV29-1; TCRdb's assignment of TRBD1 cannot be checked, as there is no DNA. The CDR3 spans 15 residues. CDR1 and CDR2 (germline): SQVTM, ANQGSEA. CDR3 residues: CSVEGGGGTSNEQYF.

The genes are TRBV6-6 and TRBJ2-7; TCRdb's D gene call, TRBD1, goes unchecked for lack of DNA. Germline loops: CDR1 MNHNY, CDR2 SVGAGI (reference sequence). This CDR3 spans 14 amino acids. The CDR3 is CASSTAGVPYEQYF.

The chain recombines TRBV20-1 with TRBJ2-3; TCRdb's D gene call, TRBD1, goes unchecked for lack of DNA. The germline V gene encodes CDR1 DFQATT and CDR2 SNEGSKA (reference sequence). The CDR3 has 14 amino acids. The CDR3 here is CSAGRTAGTDTQYF.

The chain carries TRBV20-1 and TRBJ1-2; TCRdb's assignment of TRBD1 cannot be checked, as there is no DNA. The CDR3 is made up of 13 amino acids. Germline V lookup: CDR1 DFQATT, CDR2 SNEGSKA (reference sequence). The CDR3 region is CSALTGGLYGYTF.

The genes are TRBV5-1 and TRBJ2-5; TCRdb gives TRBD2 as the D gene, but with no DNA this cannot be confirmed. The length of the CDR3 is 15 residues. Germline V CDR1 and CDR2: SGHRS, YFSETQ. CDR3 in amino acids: CASSSQAGGGETQYF.

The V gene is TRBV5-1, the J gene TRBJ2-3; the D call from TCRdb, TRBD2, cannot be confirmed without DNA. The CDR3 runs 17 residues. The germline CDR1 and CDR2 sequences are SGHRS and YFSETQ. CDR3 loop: CASSLEGLAGNTDTQYF.

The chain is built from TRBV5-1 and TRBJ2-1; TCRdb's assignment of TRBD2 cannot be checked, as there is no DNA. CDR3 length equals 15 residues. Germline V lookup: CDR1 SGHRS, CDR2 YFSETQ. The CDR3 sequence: CASSTGGVNNNEQFF.

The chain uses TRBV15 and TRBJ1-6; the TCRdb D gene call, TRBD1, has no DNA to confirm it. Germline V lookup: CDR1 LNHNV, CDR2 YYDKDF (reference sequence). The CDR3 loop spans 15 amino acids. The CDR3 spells CATSREAGDNSPLHF.

CDR3 sequence reads: CASSKGYPGQGSCNEQFF. The chain uses TRBV21-1 and TRBJ2-1; checking the TCRdb D call of TRBD1 is not possible without DNA. TRBV21-1 is shown as a pseudogene. This CDR3 comprises 18 residues.

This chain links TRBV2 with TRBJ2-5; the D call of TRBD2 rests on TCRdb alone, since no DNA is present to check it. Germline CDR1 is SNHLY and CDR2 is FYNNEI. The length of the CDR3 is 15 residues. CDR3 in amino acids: CASSESAGGVKTQYF.

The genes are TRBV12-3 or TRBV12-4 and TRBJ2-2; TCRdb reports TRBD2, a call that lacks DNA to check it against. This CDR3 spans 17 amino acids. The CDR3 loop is CASRRRLTSGRTGELFF.